This TCR beta chain was obtained from a study of tumor-infiltrating lymphocytes in primary liver carcinoma. Each 20-30 mg portion of unsorted bulk tissue served as the source for co-extraction of RNA and DNA. Chronic HBV infection was present, with no prior treatment. This clonotype was counted at least ten times. A constant-region primer primed TCR beta cDNA synthesis from about 490 ng of total RNA. Libraries for TCR beta were built through three nested multiplex PCR rounds, which together made up a slightly modified ARM-PCR procedure. Investigators reported that the first two PCR rounds, at roughly 11 cycles each, used TRBV1-TRBV30 forward primers with a C-beta reverse primer. TCRdb analysed the multiplex PCR reads with MiXCR anew, one entry per CDR3 protein. The profile shows roughly 100,000 distinct CDR3 sequences, 65% to 75% of them singletons. This CDR3 spans 18 amino acids. With 8 bases clipped from V and 0 bases from J, the junction kept 12 bases outside the gene matches.

The source is a woman aged 55-70 years with primary liver carcinoma and hepatitis B virus infection. The chain carries TRBV12-3 or TRBV12-4 and TRBJ2-6; the match to TRBD2 covers 8 bases. Sample: liver tumor tissue from sampling region 2. Documented subset: tumor region T2, inferior pole. CDR3 sequence reads: CASRGGREDFSGANVLTF. Written as DNA, the CDR3 is TGTGCCAGCCGGGGAGGGCGGGAGGATTTCTCTGGGGCCAACGTCCTGACTTTC.